Below are 3 T cell receptor beta chains sequenced from a single sample in a study of T cells in Graves' hyperthyroidism and ophthalmopathy. TCR beta CDR3 regions were amplified from RNA. The HTBI primer set was used in a first-round RT-PCR of the TCR CDR3. TCRdb ran MiXCR on the multiplex PCR reads and lists one entry per CDR3 protein. The profile shows fewer than 500,000 distinct CDR3 sequences, over 12% of them singletons. Source material: blood. Every receptor here comes from a young man with Graves' ophthalmopathy.

This clonotype was counted ten times or more. The rearrangement links TRBV2 to TRBJ2-1, with unresolved D. Germline CDR1 SNHLY, CDR2 FYNNEI. The CDR3 totals 14 residues. V was trimmed by 3 bases and J by 4 bases, leaving 10 bases between them. The CDR3 DNA is TGTGCCAGCAGTGATAGGCCTATTTACAATGAGCAGTTCTTC. As protein: CASSDRPIYNEQFF. Based on the CDR3 plus reference TRBV2 and TRBJ2-1, the full variable domain is EPEVTQTPSHQVTQMGQEVILRCVPISNHLYFYWYRQILGQKVEFLVSFYNNEISEKSEIFDDQFSVERPDGSNFTLKIRSTKLEDSAMYFCASSDRPIYNEQFFGPGTRLTVL.

This clonotype came up many times. Given a much more abundant clone one base away, this may be a read error. This chain links TRBV7-6 with TRBJ2-5; 8 positions agree with TRBD1. CDR1 is SGHVS, CDR2 FNYEAQ, per germline. The CDR3 contains 14 residues. The junction had 3 bases not matched to a gene; V was cut back by 5 bases and J by 1 base. CDR3 sequence (DNA): TGTGCCAGCAGCCGGACAGGGATCCAAGAGACCCAGTACTTC. Encoded protein: CASSRTGIQETQYF.

This clonotype was found many times. The chain joins TRBV3-1 to TRBJ2-5, with D unresolved. The V gene lost 0 bases and the J gene lost 5 bases, with 4 bases spanning the gap. Germline lookup yields CDR1 LGHDT and CDR2 YNNKEL (reference sequence). The CDR3 runs to 12 residues. CDR3 nucleotide sequence: TGTGCCAGCAGCCAAGATTGGGAGACCCAGTACTTC. Amino acid sequence: CASSQDWETQYF.